This TCR beta chain was found in a study of cytomegalovirus exposure and HLA in healthy donors. Clones were read by immunoSEQ multiplex PCR, and TCRdb kept only the in-frame ones, dropping some. The data contain around 400,000 clones, about nine tenths of them singletons. Trimming stripped 1 base from V and 8 bases from J, with 5 bases between. Germline CDR1 MGHRA, CDR2 YSYEKL. The CDR3 is made up of 12 amino acids. The chain couples TRBV4-1 to TRBJ1-4; D is unresolved. This receptor was identified in a woman aged 18-29 years in good health and CMV-seronegative. The sample was PBMCs. CDR3 nucleotide sequence: TGCGCCAGCAGCCAAGTTCTGGAAAAACTGTTTTTT. This codes for CASSQVLEKLFF.